This T cell receptor (beta chain) was profiled in a study of blood T cell repertoires in COVID-19. As for the study in general: Acute and convalescent COVID-19 specimens originated in the United States, Italy and Spain. T cells, B-cell-depleted T cells, or PBMCs supplied cDNA or gDNA.

V gave up 4 bases and J gave up 0 bases, with 19 bases separating them. The CDR3 consists of 17 residues. Per the germline V gene, CDR1 is SGHVS and CDR2 is FNYEAQ. In the original workflow: Estimates of nucleated cell counts were drawn from the amplification of reference gene primers. Generated by immunoSEQ multiplex PCR, the TCRdb table keeps only in-frame clones and is missing some. The V and J calls and clone size come from that table; D and trimming were worked out from the DNA. Of about 220,000 clones listed, 70% to 85% are singletons. The chain joins TRBV7-6 to TRBJ2-7; possibly TRBD2 for D (6 bases). The TCR sequence derives from a man aged 35 to 55 who had recovered from COVID-19. The specimen sequenced was peripheral blood. In DNA, the CDR3 is TGTGCCAGCAGCTCGCACAGAATAGGCGGGGCCTCCTACGAGCAGTACTTC. Translating gives CASSSHRIGGASYEQYF.